Below, 16 T cell receptor beta chains from the same sample are listed, as sequenced in a study of CD8 T cells in ankylosing spondylitis. TCRdb reprocessed the 5' RACE reads with MiXCR, giving one entry per CDR3 protein. This sample has about 340,000 distinct CDR3 sequences; 14% to 15% occur once, and the top ten carry roughly 1.1%. The sequencing sample was made of blood, either unsorted or a sorted T cell fraction (not recorded which). The receptors derive from a male donor with ankylosing spondylitis or in good health (not recorded which).

V gene TRBV11-2 combines with J gene TRBJ2-1, with 14 bases identical to TRBD2. Germline-derived CDR1 and CDR2 are SGHAT and FQNNGV. The CDR3 length is 16 residues. V was pared by 5 bases and J by 9 bases, with 9 bases of the junction left unmatched. Here the CDR3 DNA reads TGTGCCAGCAGCCGACTAGCGGGGGGGCAAGGGGGTGAGCAGTTCTTC. It yields the protein CASSRLAGGQGGEQFF. The whole variable domain, remainder taken from reference TRBV11-2 and TRBJ2-1, is EAGVAQSPRYKIIEKRQSVAFWCNPISGHATLYWYQQILGQGPKLLIQFQNNGVVDDSQLPKDRFSAERLKGVDSTLKIQPAKLEDSAVYLCASSRLAGGQGGEQFFGPGTRLTVL.

CDR3 residues: CSASEGTNTEAFF. The CDR3 nucleotides read TGCAGTGCTAGCGAGGGGACGAACACTGAAGCTTTCTTT. The chain recombines TRBV20-1 with TRBJ1-1; D might be TRBD1 (5 bases). This CDR3 region has 13 residues. CDR1 is DFQATT, CDR2 SNEGSKA, per germline (reference sequence). Between the trimmed V and J ends, which lost 3 bases and 1 base, there was a span of 9 bases.

The genes are TRBV16 and TRBJ2-3; 8 bases align to TRBD2. This CDR3 contains 18 residues. Per germline, CDR1 KGHSY and CDR2 FQNENV. Trimming took 4 bases from V and 1 from J; bases not matched to a gene: 13. The CDR3 here is CASSPHRGSGRGTDTQYF. The CDR3 DNA follows: TGTGCCAGCAGCCCCCACCGAGGGAGCGGGAGAGGCACAGATACGCAGTATTTT.

J is TRBJ2-6 and V is TRBV20-1, with D possibly matching TRBD2 (6 bases). The V gene lost 3 bases and the J gene lost 2 bases, with 14 bases spanning the gap. The CDR3 sequence is 16 residues long. The germline V gene has CDR1 DFQATT and CDR2 SNEGSKA (reference sequence). The CDR3 protein is CSARDLAGTGANVLTF. DNA for the CDR3: TGCAGTGCTAGGGATCTCGCGGGGACTGGGGCCAACGTCCTGACTTTC.

The chain combines TRBV5-6 with TRBJ2-1; D is ambiguous. There are 11 residues in the CDR3. Deletions cut 3 bases from V and 9 bases from J, with 7 bases between. Germline loops: CDR1 SGHDT, CDR2 YYEEEE. The CDR3 here is CASSSLSEQFF. The CDR3 nucleotides read TGTGCCAGCAGCTCCCTAAGTGAGCAGTTCTTC.

The CDR3 spells CAWSVPLRTGARQAFF. The DNA for the CDR3 is TGTGCCTGGAGTGTACCCCTCAGGACAGGGGCTCGGCAAGCTTTCTTT. The gene calls are TRBV30 and TRBJ1-1; 9 bases align to TRBD1. CDR1 and CDR2 from the germline V gene are GTSNPN and SVGIG (reference sequence). The CDR3 has 16 residues. V lost 0 bases, J lost 9 bases, and 14 bases stayed unmatched.

This clonotype was seen many times. The V and J genes are TRBV10-3 and TRBJ1-5; 9 bases align to TRBD1. With 0 bases clipped from V and 6 bases from J, the junction kept 0 bases outside the gene matches. The CDR3 is 14 amino acids. Germline lookup yields CDR1 ENHRY and CDR2 SYGVKD. The CDR3 reads CAISESTGGQPQHF. The CDR3 nucleotides are TGTGCCATCAGTGAGTCGACAGGGGGTCAGCCCCAGCATTTT.

This clonotype was detected a few times. The chain recombines TRBV3-1 with TRBJ1-1; D gene unclear. Germline V gene lookup returns CDR1 LGHDT and CDR2 YNNKEL (reference sequence). The V end was cut by 4 bases, the J end by 1 base, with 10 bases between. This CDR3 contains 14 residues. The CDR3 region has the DNA TGTGCCAGCAGCCCCGACTGGAGGAACACTGAAGCTTTCTTT. This gives the protein CASSPDWRNTEAFF.

The chain joins TRBV3-1 to TRBJ2-7, with D possibly matching TRBD2 (6 bases). The CDR3 is made up of 16 amino acids. Trimming removed 4 bases at V and 0 bases at J, with 16 bases between. CDR1 and CDR2 from the germline V gene are LGHDT and YNNKEL (reference sequence). CDR3 bases: TGTGCCAGCAGCCCGGGACTTTTAATTATCTCCTACGAGCAGTACTTC. Its translation is CASSPGLLIISYEQYF.

This clonotype was found a few times. The chain couples TRBV27 to TRBJ2-2; 10 bases agree with TRBD1. The CDR3 spans 15 residues. Trimming removed 5 bases from V and 6 bases from J; junction bases left unmatched: 6. Per germline, CDR1 MNHEY and CDR2 SMNVEV (reference sequence). As DNA, the CDR3 is TGTGCCAGCAGTCACCGGGACAGGGGAGCCGGGGAGCTGTTTTTT. As protein: CASSHRDRGAGELFF.

This clonotype has only a few counts. The J gene is TRBJ2-2, the V gene TRBV7-2; 9 nucleotides align to TRBD1. The CDR3 covers 16 residues. CDR1 and CDR2 from the germline V gene are SGHTA and FQGNSA. V lost 5 bases and J lost 4; bases outside the gene matches: 8. The CDR3 bases are TGTGCCAGCAGCCCGGGACAGGGTCGTCTCACCGGGGAGCTGTTTTTT. Protein product: CASSPGQGRLTGELFF. Based on the CDR3 plus reference TRBV7-2 and TRBJ2-2, the full variable domain is GAGVSQSPSNKVTEKGKDVELRCDPISGHTALYWYRQSLGQGLEFLIYFQGNSAPDKSGLPSDRFSAERTGGSVSTLTIQRTQQEDSAVYLCASSPGQGRLTGELFFGEGSRLTVL.

CDR3 in DNA: TGCAGCGTTGAACAGACAGGGACTGAAGCTTTCTTT. Translated: CSVEQTGTEAFF. The V and J genes are TRBV29-1 and TRBJ1-1; 7 positions match TRBD1. The CDR3 is 12 residues long. CDR1 is SQVTM, CDR2 ANQGSEA, per germline. V gave up 2 bases and J gave up 5 bases; unmatched junction bases: 2.

The chain combines TRBV5-1 with TRBJ1-2; the D gene is possibly TRBD1 (6 bases). Germline assignment: CDR1 SGHRS and CDR2 YFSETQ. The length of the CDR3 is 15 residues. Between the trimmed V and J ends, which lost 2 bases and 0 bases, there was a span of 11 bases. The CDR3: CASSFGQTPNYGYTF. The DNA for the CDR3 is TGCGCCAGCAGCTTCGGACAGACCCCTAACTATGGCTACACCTTC.

This clonotype was seen a handful of times. The chain recombines TRBV7-7 with TRBJ2-3; D might be TRBD1 (6 bases). The CDR3 length is 15 residues. Trimming cost V 2 bases and J 7 bases, with 16 bases left between them. Germline CDR1 is SSHAT and CDR2 is FNYEAQ (reference sequence). In DNA form, the CDR3 reads TGTGCCAGCAGCTTATTTCCAGGGGAAGGAAATACGCAGTATTTT. This encodes CASSLFPGEGNTQYF.

This clonotype has more than one count but fewer than ten. CDR3 sequence reads: CSVERQLNTEAFF. CDR3 DNA: TGCAGCGTTGAGCGACAGTTGAACACTGAAGCTTTCTTT. The chain uses TRBV29-1 and TRBJ1-1, with a weak D call TRBD1 (5 bases). The CDR3 is 13 amino acids. V lost 3 bases to trimming and J lost 0 bases, with 8 bases between them. The V gene's germline CDR1 is SQVTM and CDR2 ANQGSEA.

The V gene is TRBV20-1, the J gene TRBJ2-1, with 8 bases matching TRBD2. The germline gives CDR1 DFQATT, CDR2 SNEGSKA (reference sequence). The J segment lost 5 bases and the V segment lost 3 bases, leaving 3 bases of the junction unmatched. The CDR3 contains 13 residues. CDR3 nucleotides: TGCAGTGCTAGCGGGGGGGCCAACAATGAGCAGTTCTTC. Amino acid sequence: CSASGGANNEQFF.